The next 18 T cell receptor beta chains were all read from a single sample in a study of blood T cell repertoires in COVID-19. Sequencing used immunoSEQ multiplex PCR; TCRdb keeps in-frame clones, though not all of them. The sample carries about 68,000 clones, 84% recorded once. Specimen: peripheral blood. The receptors shown here come from a man aged 50 to 59 with active COVID-19.

The chain couples TRBV27 to TRBJ1-2; TRBD1 matches 7 bases. The CDR3 sequence is 14 residues long. The V gene's germline CDR1 is MNHEY and CDR2 SMNVEV (reference sequence). The junction had 5 bases not matched to a gene; V was cut back by 6 bases and J by 1 base. CDR3 nucleotide sequence: TGTGCCAGCAGGCGGACAGGCTTTAACTATGGCTACACCTTC. Protein sequence: CASRRTGFNYGYTF.

The chain couples TRBV30 to TRBJ1-1; 7 bases are a match to TRBD1. CDR3 size: 12 residues. The V and J ends lost 0 bases and 6 bases, in that order; junction bases with no gene match: 1. The germline V gene has CDR1 GTSNPN and CDR2 SVGIG (reference sequence). CDR3 sequence (DNA): TGTGCCTGGAGTGTACAGGGGCCTGAAGCTTTCTTT. Protein product: CAWSVQGPEAFF. The full variable domain, with the rest looked up from reference TRBV30 and TRBJ1-1, is SQTIHQWPATLVQPVGSPLSLECTVEGTSNPNLYWYRQAAGRGLQLLFYSVGIGQISSEVPQNLSASRPQDRQFILSSKKLLLSDSGFYLCAWSVQGPEAFFGQGTRLTVV.

The CDR3 is CASSSTGGRYEAFF. The CDR3 coding sequence is TGTGCCAGCAGCTCCACAGGGGGCCGCTATGAAGCTTTCTTT. The chain has TRBV5-4 and TRBJ1-1; 9 positions agree with TRBD1. The CDR3 loop spans 14 amino acids. Trimming removed 3 bases from V and 7 bases from J; junction bases left unmatched: 7. Germline V gene lookup returns CDR1 SGHNT and CDR2 YYREEE (reference sequence).

This clone came up once. The chain joins TRBV18 to TRBJ2-2; TRBD1 matches 9 bases. Germline V CDR1 and CDR2: KGHSH, LQKENI. The junction had 11 bases not matched to a gene; V was cut back by 3 bases and J by 6 bases. The CDR3 is 17 residues long. The CDR3 region is CASSPPGGGTGPGELFF. DNA for the CDR3: TGTGCCAGCTCACCCCCCGGCGGCGGGACAGGGCCCGGGGAGCTGTTTTTT.

This rearrangement joins TRBV12-3 or TRBV12-4 to TRBJ2-5, with a weak D call TRBD2 (5 bases). CDR3 size: 13 residues. Trimming took off 6 bases at V and 7 bases at J, with 15 bases between the two ends. The DNA of the CDR3 is TGTGCCAGCAGCCTCAGCAGAGGAGGGACCCAGTACTTC. Protein: CASSLSRGGTQYF.

The CDR3 DNA reads TGTGCCAGCAGCCAAAGGTCAGCGGGGGGGCCTGGCAATGAGCAGTTCTTC. Translation gives CASSQRSAGGPGNEQFF. The J gene is TRBJ2-1, the V gene TRBV3-1 (or the pseudogene TRBV3-2); 10 positions agree with TRBD2. The J segment lost 6 bases and the V segment lost 2 bases, leaving 10 bases of the junction unmatched. Germline V gene sequence: CDR1 LGHDT, CDR2 YNNKEL (reference sequence). This CDR3 is built from 17 residues.

The rearrangement links TRBV6-6 to TRBJ1-2, with D perhaps TRBD1 (5 bases). The CDR3 length is 15 residues. V was cut by 0 bases and J by 4 bases, with 12 bases left in between. The germline V gene has CDR1 MNHNY and CDR2 SVGAGI (reference sequence). The CDR3 sequence is CASSYSDTKGYGYTF. The CDR3 bases are TGTGCCAGCAGTTACTCGGACACCAAGGGCTATGGCTACACCTTC.

The rearrangement uses TRBV10-3 and TRBJ1-6; weak D call: TRBD1 (6 bases). Germline lookup yields CDR1 ENHRY and CDR2 SYGVKD. Trimming stripped 6 bases from V and 6 bases from J, with 12 bases between. The CDR3 sequence is 14 residues long. In DNA, the CDR3 is TGTGCCATCAGGGAGACAGGTACTAATTCACCCCTCCACTTT. Its translation is CAIRETGTNSPLHF.

The chain recombines TRBV6-2 or TRBV6-3 with TRBJ2-3; D gene unclear. Germline V gene lookup returns CDR1 MNHEY and CDR2 SVGEGT. V gave up 2 bases and J gave up 3 bases, with 3 bases separating them. The CDR3 has 12 residues. This chain's CDR3 is CASSYPTDTQYF. CDR3 nucleotides: TGTGCCAGCAGTTACCCGACAGATACGCAGTATTTT.

The V gene is TRBV6-6, the J gene TRBJ1-1, with D perhaps TRBD1 (5 bases). Deletions cut 2 bases from V and 5 bases from J, with 9 bases between. This CDR3 has 13 amino acids. The germline V gene encodes CDR1 MNHNY and CDR2 SVGAGI (reference sequence). CDR3 amino acids: CASSYTRETEAFF. The CDR3 DNA reads TGTGCCAGCAGTTACACCAGGGAAACTGAAGCTTTCTTT.

The chain is built from TRBV7-2 and TRBJ2-3, with TRBD2 identical over 8 bases. V was pared by 8 bases and J by 2 bases, with 9 bases of the junction left unmatched. Germline V CDR1 and CDR2: SGHTA, FQGNSA. The CDR3 is 15 residues long. The CDR3 region is CASSPGGGYTDTQYF. CDR3 nucleotide sequence: TGTGCCAGCTCCCCGGGGGGGGGATACACAGATACGCAGTATTTT.

The rearrangement joins TRBV27 to TRBJ2-1; 9 bases align to TRBD1. J gave up 6 bases and V 1 base, and 7 bases lay outside the gene matches. This CDR3 contains 16 residues. The germline gives CDR1 MNHEY, CDR2 SMNVEV (reference sequence). Written as DNA, the CDR3 is TGTGCCAGCAGTTTATTGTTGGGACAGGGATCCAATGAGCAGTTCTTC. The encoded protein is CASSLLLGQGSNEQFF.

The gene calls are TRBV5-1 and TRBJ1-3; D is unclear. Germline values: CDR1 SGHRS, CDR2 YFSETQ. With 3 bases removed from V and 1 base from J, the gap between germline ends came to 11 bases. The CDR3 runs 15 residues. For the CDR3, the DNA is TGCGCCAGCAGCTCCCTCGCGGGATCTGGAAACACCATATATTTT. As protein: CASSSLAGSGNTIYF.

This clone has a single count. This chain uses TRBV5-4 with TRBJ1-1; weak D call: TRBD1 (5 bases). V gave up 1 base and J gave up 1 base, with 14 bases separating them. The CDR3 is 16 residues long. The germline CDR1 and CDR2 sequences are SGHNT and YYREEE (reference sequence). CDR3 coding DNA: TGTGCCAGCAGCTTGAGGGCAGGGATAGGGAACACTGAAGCTTTCTTT. It encodes CASSLRAGIGNTEAFF.

The rearrangement uses TRBV12-3 or TRBV12-4 and TRBJ2-7; D may be TRBD1 (6 bases). This CDR3 is 13 amino acids long. With 6 bases removed from V and 2 bases from J, the gap between germline ends came to 11 bases. In DNA form, the CDR3 reads TGTGCCAGCAGGCAGACAGGTGCCTACGAGCAGTACTTC. This gives the protein CASRQTGAYEQYF.

The gene calls are TRBV2 and TRBJ2-3; D is perhaps TRBD2 (5 bases). Trimming removed 7 bases at V and 5 bases at J, with 10 bases between. The CDR3 covers 12 residues. In germline, CDR1 is SNHLY, CDR2 FYNNEI. CDR3 residues: CASIQEGDTQYF. In nucleotides, the CDR3 is TGTGCCAGCATCCAAGAGGGAGATACGCAGTATTTT.

The chain is built from TRBV3-1 (or the pseudogene TRBV3-2) and TRBJ2-1; 8 bases are a match to TRBD2. Germline assignment: CDR1 LGHDT and CDR2 YNNKEL (reference sequence). The CDR3 totals 16 residues. With 0 bases clipped from V and 4 bases from J, the junction kept 5 bases outside the gene matches. Here the CDR3 reads CASSQEALAGYNEQFF. The CDR3 DNA reads as TGTGCCAGCAGCCAAGAAGCTCTAGCGGGTTACAATGAGCAGTTCTTC.

This clone came up once. This chain links TRBV6-5 with TRBJ2-7, with 8 bases identical to TRBD1. Germline lookup yields CDR1 MNHEY and CDR2 SVGAGI. V trimming: 5 bases; J trimming: 2 bases; junction bases outside the gene matches: 8. This CDR3 comprises 15 residues. This CDR3 reads CASSIPWTGTYEQYF. CDR3 bases: TGTGCCAGCAGTATCCCCTGGACAGGGACCTACGAGCAGTACTTC.